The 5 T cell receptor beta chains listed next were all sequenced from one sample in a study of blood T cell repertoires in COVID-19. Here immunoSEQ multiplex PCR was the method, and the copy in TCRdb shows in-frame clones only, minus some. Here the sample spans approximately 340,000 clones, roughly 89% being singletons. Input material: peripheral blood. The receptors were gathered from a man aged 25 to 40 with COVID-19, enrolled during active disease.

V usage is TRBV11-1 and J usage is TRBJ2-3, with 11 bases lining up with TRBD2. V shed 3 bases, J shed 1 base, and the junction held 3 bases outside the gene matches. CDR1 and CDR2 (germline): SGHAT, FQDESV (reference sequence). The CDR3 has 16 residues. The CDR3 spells CASSLELAGGTDTQYF. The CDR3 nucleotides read TGTGCCAGCAGCTTGGAACTAGCGGGAGGCACAGATACGCAGTATTTT.

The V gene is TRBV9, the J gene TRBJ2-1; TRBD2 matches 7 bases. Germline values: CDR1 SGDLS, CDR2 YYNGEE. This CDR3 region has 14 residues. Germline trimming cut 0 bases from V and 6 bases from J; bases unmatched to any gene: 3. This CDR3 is CASSVVWTSNEQFF. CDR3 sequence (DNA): TGTGCCAGCAGCGTAGTTTGGACTAGCAATGAGCAGTTCTTC.

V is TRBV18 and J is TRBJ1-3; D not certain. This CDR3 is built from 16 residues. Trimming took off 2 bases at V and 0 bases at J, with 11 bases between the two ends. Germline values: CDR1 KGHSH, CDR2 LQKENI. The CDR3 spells CASSPAPAFSGNTIYF. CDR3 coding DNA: TGTGCCAGCTCACCAGCGCCTGCCTTCTCTGGAAACACCATATATTTT. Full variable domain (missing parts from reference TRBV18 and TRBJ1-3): NAGVMQNPRHLVRRRGQEARLRCSPMKGHSHVYWYRQLPEEGLKFMVYLQKENIIDESGMPKERFSAEFPKEGPSILRIQQVVRGDSAAYFCASSPAPAFSGNTIYFGEGSWLTVV.

The CDR3 nucleotides are TGTGCCAGCAGCAGATCCGGGACAGGGGATTACGAGCAGTACTTC. Its translation is CASSRSGTGDYEQYF. The chain joins TRBV7-3 to TRBJ2-7; 10 bases are shared with TRBD1. The CDR3 totals 15 residues. Germline trimming cut 5 bases from V and 4 bases from J; bases unmatched to any gene: 8. Germline V gives CDR1 SGHTA, CDR2 FQGTGA. The full variable domain, rest sourced from reference TRBV7-3 and TRBJ2-7, is GAGVSQTPSNKVTEKGKYVELRCDPISGHTALYWYRQSLGQGPEFLIYFQGTGAADDSGLPNDRFFAVRPEGSVSTLKIQRTERGDSAVYLCASSRSGTGDYEQYFGPGTRLTVT.

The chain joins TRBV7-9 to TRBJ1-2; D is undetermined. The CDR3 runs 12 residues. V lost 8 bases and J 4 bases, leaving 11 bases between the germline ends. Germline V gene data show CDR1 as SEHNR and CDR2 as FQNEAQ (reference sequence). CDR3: CASVSEPYGYTF. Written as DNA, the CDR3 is TGTGCCAGCGTTAGTGAACCCTATGGCTACACCTTC.